A selection of T cell receptor beta chains follows, all from one sample in a study of identical twins. TCRdb re-analysed the 5' RACE reads in MiXCR, keeping a single row per CDR3 protein. The table has some 1,600,000 distinct CDR3 sequences, 32% seen once; the top ten hold under 0.35%. Sample: cord blood. These receptors all stem from a newborn girl in good health. Each CDR3 is given with its conserved first and last residue. The order of the fields is J gene, clone size, CDR3 length, D gene, V gene, CDR3 DNA, CDR3 protein. The D gene is left open where the match is weak. Only some rows state a clone size, as once, few, many or a class for expanded clones.

TRBJ1-1 NA 16 TRBD1 TRBV4-1 TGCGCCAGCAGCCACAAGAACAGGGGCATGAACACTGAAGCTTTCTTT CASSHKNRGMNTEAFF
TRBJ2-2 NA 17 TRBD2 TRBV24-1 TGTGCCACCAGTGATTTGAAACGGGGGGGTGACACCGGGGAGCTGTTTTTT CATSDLKRGGDTGELFF
TRBJ1-2 few 12 NA TRBV28 TGTGCCAGCAGTCCTGAACGTGTAGGCTACACCTTC CASSPERVGYTF
TRBJ1-2 few 16 TRBD1 TRBV20-1 TGCAGTGCTCCTCGGGACAGGGGTTTTGTTTTTGTACCCTACACCTTC CSAPRDRGFVFVPYTF
TRBJ1-4 NA 14 TRBD1 TRBV20-1 TGCAGTGCTAGTGAGGGACAGGGTAATGAAAAACTGTTTTTT CSASEGQGNEKLFF
TRBJ1-2 NA 19 NA TRBV27 TGTGCCAGCAGTTTAACTCCCCCCGGGGGGGCCCTAAGTAACTATGGCTACACCTTC CASSLTPPGGALSNYGYTF
TRBJ1-5 few 15 TRBD1 TRBV6-2/TRBV6-3 TGTGCCAGCAGATTCCGACAGGGGATCTATCAGCCCCAGCATTTT CASRFRQGIYQPQHF
TRBJ2-7 many 12 NA TRBV3-1 TGTGCCAGCAGCAAAGGGATTGACGAGCAGTACTTC CASSKGIDEQYF
TRBJ1-2 many 13 NA TRBV20-1 TGCAGTGCTAGAGATGGCCCTAACTATGGCTACACCTTC CSARDGPNYGYTF
TRBJ2-3 NA 18 TRBD2 TRBV5-1 TGCGCCAGCAGCTCCGGGGGACTAGCGGGGGGTAGCACAGATACGCAGTATTTT CASSSGGLAGGSTDTQYF
TRBJ2-4 few 17 TRBD2 TRBV10-3 TGTGCCATCAGTGATCCCGGACTAGCGGGGAAGTGGGACATTCAGTACTTC CAISDPGLAGKWDIQYF
TRBJ1-6 few 15 TRBD1 TRBV11-2 TGTGCCAGCAGCTTAAACAGGGGGGTCAATTCACCCCTCCACTTT CASSLNRGVNSPLHF
TRBJ1-6 NA 16 NA TRBV2 TGTGCCAGCAGTGAAGCGGGGGGACACGGTTATTCACCCCTCCACTTT CASSEAGGHGYSPLHF
TRBJ2-1 few 14 NA TRBV5-5 TGTGCCAGCAGCTTGACTAGGGACTACAATGAGCAGTTCTTC CASSLTRDYNEQFF
TRBJ2-1 NA 13 TRBD2 TRBV2 TGTGCCAGCCGGATAGGACTAGTCGAGCAGCAGTTCTTC CASRIGLVEQQFF
TRBJ1-1 NA 13 NA TRBV27 TGTGCCAGCAGTTGGGGGCCGAACACTGAAGCTTTCTTT CASSWGPNTEAFF
TRBJ2-5 few 15 TRBD2 TRBV6-2/TRBV6-3 TGTGCCAGCGCGACTAGCGGGTCACCTGATGGGCCCCAGTACTTC CASATSGSPDGPQYF
TRBJ2-5 NA 18 TRBD1 TRBV12-5 TGTGCTAGTGGTTTGGGAACAGCCGGGACAGGTCTCCAAGAGACCCAGTACTTC CASGLGTAGTGLQETQYF
TRBJ2-1 NA 14 NA TRBV29-1 TGCAGCGCGGGCTATGGAAGCTCCTACAATGAGCAGTTCTTC CSAGYGSSYNEQFF
TRBJ2-4 NA 18 NA TRBV4-1 TGCGCCAGCAGCCAAGATTCAGGGCAGATATTAACCAAAAACATTCAGTACTTC CASSQDSGQILTKNIQYF
TRBJ2-3 NA 17 NA TRBV7-2 TGTGCCAGCAGCTTAGTAGGGACCGCCCGAGGCACAGATACGCAGTATTTT CASSLVGTARGTDTQYF
TRBJ2-1 many 14 TRBD2 TRBV6-2/TRBV6-3 TGTGCCAGCAGATCGGGACTAGTGATGCATGAGCAGTTCTTC CASRSGLVMHEQFF
TRBJ2-3 NA 17 TRBD1 TRBV7-2 TGTGCCAGCAGCTTCCAGGGGGCTTCTACCTTCACAGATACGCAGTATTTT CASSFQGASTFTDTQYF
TRBJ1-2 few 15 NA TRBV7-2 TGTGCCAGCAGCTTAGGATCAGGGGCGGCCTATGGCTACACCTTC CASSLGSGAAYGYTF
TRBJ2-1 once 13 TRBD1 TRBV2 TGTGCCAGCGGGGACAGTACCTACAATGAGCAGTTCTTC CASGDSTYNEQFF
TRBJ2-7 many 14 TRBD1 TRBV2 TGTGCCAGCACCGGGACAGTCGTCTCCTACGAGCAGTACTTC CASTGTVVSYEQYF
TRBJ2-5 NA 14 NA TRBV12-3/TRBV12-4 TGTGCCAGCAGTTTTCTCATGATACAAGAGACCCAGTACTTC CASSFLMIQETQYF
TRBJ1-1 few 14 NA TRBV15 TGTGCCACCAGCAGAGATACAGGCTCGAACGAAGCTTTCTTT CATSRDTGSNEAFF
TRBJ2-3 NA 17 NA TRBV7-6 TGTGCCAGCAGCTTGGTAGGACCGGGATTACGCACAGATACGCAGTATTTT CASSLVGPGLRTDTQYF
TRBJ2-1 NA 15 NA TRBV15 TGTGCCACCAGCAGAGACGGGAGACTCTACAATGAGCAGTTCTTC CATSRDGRLYNEQFF
TRBJ2-4 many 15 NA TRBV11-2 TGTGCCAGCAGCTTAGCCTTAGGGGCCAAAAACATTCAGTACTTC CASSLALGAKNIQYF
TRBJ2-3 NA 13 NA TRBV6-5 TGTGCCAGCAGTTATGGGGGGCCAGATACGCAGTATTTT CASSYGGPDTQYF
TRBJ2-6 NA 15 NA TRBV7-2 TGTGCCAGCAGCTCCAGGGTTTCTGGGGCCAACGTCCTGACTTTC CASSSRVSGANVLTF
TRBJ2-7 few 12 NA TRBV29-1 TGCAGCACGACACTGAGCTCCTACGAGCAGTACTTC CSTTLSSYEQYF
TRBJ2-1 few 17 TRBD2 TRBV9 TGTGCCAGCAGCGTAGGGTTCACTAGCGGGTCCTACAATGAGCAGTTCTTC CASSVGFTSGSYNEQFF
TRBJ2-7 few 13 NA TRBV21-1 TGTGCCATCCCTCCCCAGCGCAACTACGAGCAGTACTTC CAIPPQRNYEQYF
TRBJ2-1 NA 12 NA TRBV27 TGTGCCAGCAGTTTGAGATGGGGTGAGCAGTTCTTC CASSLRWGEQFF
TRBJ1-6 NA 12 NA TRBV2 TGTGCCAGCAATCCCTATAATTCACCCCCCCACTTT CASNPYNSPPHF
TRBJ2-7 NA 17 TRBD2 TRBV6-2/TRBV6-3 TGTGCCAGCACCAAAGCTAGCGGGAGGAATATTACCTACGAGCAGTACTTC CASTKASGRNITYEQYF
TRBJ2-5 NA 13 NA TRBV7-9 TGTGCCAGCAATAGGGCCAATCAAGAGGCCCAGTACTTC CASNRANQEAQYF
TRBJ2-1 few 15 TRBD1 TRBV7-2 TGTGCCAGCAGCTTATCCGGGACAGCCTACAATGAGCAGTTCTTC CASSLSGTAYNEQFF
TRBJ2-7 few 15 TRBD2 TRBV7-2 TGTGCCAGCAGCTTAGTCGGCGGGAGGGCCCACGAGCAGTACTTC CASSLVGGRAHEQYF